This record looks at one TCR beta chain sequence and its context. The antigen is unknown. This entry comes from a study of Ad26.COV2.S vaccination and SARS-CoV-2 variants. Study as a whole: The trial was COV1001 and the donor's arm was Ad26.COV2.S. Overall study findings and caveats: People who got the vaccine had more spike-specific TCR breadth than people who got placebo.

Treatment in this sample: around 19 received Ad26.COV2.S at low or high dose, single or two shots; roughly five received placebo; per-sample allocation not given. Day 63 after the first injection of vaccine or placebo was the sampling time. Some clones are missing from TCRdb's copy, which holds only in-frame ones; the method was immunoSEQ multiplex PCR. The sample has 430,000 or so clones, 89% seen once. In germline, CDR1 is MNHEY, CDR2 SVGAGI. V was pared by 0 bases and J by 4 bases, with 13 bases between. The CDR3 covers 16 residues. This specimen consisted of peripheral blood, obtained in a trial of Ad26.COV2.S vaccine versus placebo. This receptor was taken from a person aged 18-60 years who received the Ad26.COV2.S COVID-19 vaccine or a placebo. V and J are TRBV6-5 and TRBJ1-5, with D uncertain. CDR3 sequence reads: CASSYSRSNGNQPQHF. The CDR3, as DNA: TGTGCCAGCAGTTACTCGAGGAGTAATGGGAATCAGCCCCAGCATTTT.